Below are 18 T cell receptor beta chains sequenced from a single sample in a study of cytomegalovirus exposure and HLA in healthy donors. This PCR relied on a set of 60 Vbeta primers and 13 Jbeta primers. Sequencing used immunoSEQ multiplex PCR; TCRdb keeps in-frame clones, though not all of them. The table records roughly 120,000 clones, approximately 78% of them present only once. Sequenced sample: PBMCs. These receptors were obtained from a man aged 25 to 40 in good health and CMV-seropositive.

This clone was counted once. V and J are TRBV5-1 and TRBJ2-5; possibly TRBD2 for D (5 bases). The CDR3 covers 13 residues. Germline CDR1 reads SGHRS; CDR2 reads YFSETQ. Trimming took off 4 bases at V and 5 bases at J, with 12 bases between the two ends. CDR3 bases: TGCGCCAGCAGCCCAGAGGGTCGGGAGACCCAGTACTTC. Translated: CASSPEGRETQYF.

The CDR3 region is CASRTPGGRTGELFF. CDR3 sequence (DNA): TGTGCCAGCAGGACACCGGGAGGCAGGACCGGGGAGCTGTTTTTT. The chain couples TRBV6-1 to TRBJ2-2; 7 nucleotides match TRBD2. Germline V lookup: CDR1 MNHNS, CDR2 SASEGT. CDR3 size: 15 residues. The trim removed 6 bases at V and 5 bases at J, leaving 9 bases unmatched.

This chain joins TRBV5-1 and TRBJ2-6; D may be TRBD1 (6 bases). The germline V gene has CDR1 SGHRS and CDR2 YFSETQ. The CDR3 consists of 18 residues. Trimming took off 4 bases at V and 0 bases at J, with 17 bases between the two ends. The CDR3 DNA reads TGCGCCAGCAGCGTGGAATGGACAGACCTCTCTGGGGCCAACGTCCTGACTTTC. Translation gives CASSVEWTDLSGANVLTF.

The V call is TRBV19, the J call TRBJ2-1; 14 bases are a match to TRBD2. The germline CDR1 and CDR2 sequences are LNHDA and SQIVND (reference sequence). Unmatched junction bases numbered 18, after V lost 5 bases and J lost 15 bases. CDR3 length: 17 amino acids. The CDR3 reads CASSEGGLAGASRGPFF. The CDR3 nucleotides read TGTGCCAGTAGTGAAGGGGGACTAGCGGGAGCATCACGAGGTCCGTTCTTC.

This chain uses TRBV30 with TRBJ1-6; no reliable D call. The CDR3 spans 14 residues. From germline, CDR1 is GTSNPN and CDR2 SVGIG (reference sequence). V was shortened by 4 bases and J by 4 bases, with 11 bases between the two germline ends. The CDR3 here is CAWKRGSYNSPLHF. CDR3 coding DNA: TGTGCCTGGAAACGGGGTTCTTATAATTCACCCCTCCACTTT.

J is TRBJ2-1 and V is TRBV9; no reliable D call. V gave up 0 bases and J gave up 0 bases, with 10 bases separating them. The germline CDR1 and CDR2 sequences are SGDLS and YYNGEE. The CDR3 has 16 amino acids. CDR3 amino acids: CASSVATISSYNEQFF. In DNA, the CDR3 is TGTGCCAGCAGCGTAGCTACGATAAGCTCCTACAATGAGCAGTTCTTC. The whole variable domain, filled in from reference TRBV9 and TRBJ2-1, reads DSGVTQTPKHLITATGQRVTLRCSPRSGDLSVYWYQQSLDQGLQFLIQYYNGEERAKGNILERFSAQQFPDLHSELNLSSLELGDSALYFCASSVATISSYNEQFFGPGTRLTVL.

V and J are TRBV7-2 and TRBJ2-1; TRBD2 might be the D (5 bases). The CDR3 consists of 13 residues. Germline-derived CDR1 and CDR2 are SGHTA and FQGNSA. V was shortened by 0 bases and J by 9 bases, with 9 bases between the two germline ends. In DNA form, the CDR3 reads TGTGCCAGCAGCTTAGCGATCGGGATTGAGCAGTTCTTC. It specifies CASSLAIGIEQFF.

The chain carries TRBV19 and TRBJ2-1; TRBD1 aligns across 10 bases. The CDR3 is 16 amino acids. The V and J ends lost 3 bases and 2 bases, in that order; junction bases with no gene match: 4. Looked up from germline, CDR1 is LNHDA and CDR2 is SQIVND (reference sequence). The CDR3 loop is CASSIPDRGPYNEQFF. The CDR3 DNA sequence: TGTGCCAGTAGTATTCCCGACAGGGGGCCCTACAATGAGCAGTTCTTC.

This sequence joins TRBV18 and TRBJ2-7; tentative D call: TRBD1 (6 bases). The CDR3 sequence is 13 residues long. Deletions cut 2 bases from V and 5 bases from J, with 10 bases between. Germline lookup yields CDR1 KGHSH and CDR2 LQKENI. CDR3: CASSPTGYHEQYV. In nucleotides, the CDR3 is TGTGCCAGCTCACCAACAGGGTACCACGAGCAGTACGTC.

This clone was seen only once. The rearrangement links TRBV11-3 to TRBJ1-5; TRBD1 matches 8 bases. From germline, CDR1 is SGHNT and CDR2 YENEEA. The J segment lost 6 bases and the V segment lost 6 bases, leaving 7 bases of the junction unmatched. The CDR3 loop spans 14 amino acids. The CDR3 DNA follows: TGTGCCAGCAGGAGACAGGGGCTCGGTCAGCCCCAGCATTTT. Its protein product is CASRRQGLGQPQHF.

V is TRBV18 and J is TRBJ2-1; D gene unclear. The CDR3 runs 14 residues. The V gene's germline CDR1 is KGHSH and CDR2 LQKENI. The V gene lost 2 bases and the J gene lost 1 base, with 6 bases spanning the gap. DNA of the CDR3: TGTGCCAGCTCACCAGCGGCTTCCTACAATGAGCAGTTCTTC. Translated, it gives CASSPAASYNEQFF.

The rearrangement links TRBV7-6 to TRBJ1-1; the D gene is possibly TRBD1 (5 bases). Germline lookup yields CDR1 SGHVS and CDR2 FNYEAQ. Trimming stripped 2 bases from V and 4 bases from J, with 11 bases between. This CDR3 has 14 amino acids. The CDR3 sequence is CASSLTPGGTEAFF. The CDR3 nucleotides are TGTGCCAGCAGCTTAACGCCCGGGGGCACTGAAGCTTTCTTT.

This clone was observed a single time. The V gene is TRBV10-2, the J gene TRBJ1-1; D may be TRBD1 (5 bases). The CDR3 runs 14 residues. CDR1 WSHSY and CDR2 SAAADI come from the germline V gene. With 3 bases removed from V and 5 bases from J, the gap between germline ends came to 13 bases. The CDR3 DNA sequence: TGCGCCAGCAGTGAATGGTTAAGGGGAACTGAAGCTTTCTTT. Encoded protein: CASSEWLRGTEAFF.

The chain has TRBV10-1 and TRBJ2-7; unclear D gene. The CDR3 consists of 12 residues. Germline CDR1 and CDR2: WNHNN and SYGVQD (reference sequence). V lost 5 bases and J 4 bases, leaving 9 bases between the germline ends. The CDR3 sequence is CASSPGPYEQYF. The CDR3 DNA reads TGCGCCAGCAGTCCGGGTCCATACGAGCAGTACTTC.

About this clone itself: Its ends do not fully match the called genes, so a read error is possible. In the same sample, other DNA sequences code for this CDR3. The J gene is TRBJ1-1, the V gene TRBV7-6; D is unclear. The CDR3 sequence is 14 residues long. Germline assignment: CDR1 SGHVS and CDR2 FNYEAQ. For the CDR3, the DNA is TGCGCCAGCAGCACAGACATCTGGAACACTGAAGCTTTCTTT. Amino acid sequence: CASSTDIWNTEAFF.

This clone is a singleton in its sample. V is TRBV9 and J is TRBJ1-4; a possible D gene is TRBD1 (5 bases). Deletions cut 4 bases from V and 6 bases from J, with 19 bases between. CDR3 length: 16 residues. Germline V gives CDR1 SGDLS, CDR2 YYNGEE. The CDR3: CASSPSGGEPDEKLFF. The CDR3 nucleotides read TGTGCCAGCAGCCCGAGCGGGGGGGAGCCTGATGAAAAACTGTTTTTT.

J is TRBJ2-5 and V is TRBV6-5; 12 bases are a match to TRBD1. In germline, CDR1 is MNHEY, CDR2 SVGAGI. The CDR3 is made up of 13 amino acids. Germline trimming cut 6 bases from V and 7 bases from J; bases unmatched to any gene: 3. The CDR3 DNA is TGTGCCAGCAGCTCGGGACAGGGGGCGACCCAGTACTTC. Residues: CASSSGQGATQYF.

This chain uses TRBV7-9 with TRBJ2-7, with a weak D call TRBD2 (6 bases). Judging by the DNA end, TRBJ2-5 fits better; the J call may be wrong. This CDR3 contains 14 residues. In germline, CDR1 is SEHNR, CDR2 FQNEAQ (reference sequence). CDR3 region: CASSFGGGRETQYF. As DNA, the CDR3 is TGTGCCAGCAGCTTTGGGGGAGGTAGGGAGACCCAGTACTTC.